The source of this T cell receptor beta chain is a study of cytomegalovirus exposure and HLA in healthy donors. Primers included in the PCR were 60 Vbeta and 13 Jbeta primers. Method: immunoSEQ multiplex PCR; TCRdb's copy keeps in-frame clones and lacks some. This sample's table reports about 190,000 clones. J lost 1 base, V lost 7 bases, and 5 bases had no gene match. The germline V gene has CDR1 SGHRS and CDR2 YFSETQ. CDR3 size: 16 residues. The chain couples TRBV5-1 to TRBJ2-2, with TRBD2 identical over 12 bases. Sequenced sample: PBMCs. This TCR derives from a young woman in good health and CMV-seropositive. The CDR3 loop reads CASRTSGNLNTGELFF. The CDR3 bases are TGCGCCAGCCGGACTAGCGGGAATTTGAACACCGGGGAGCTGTTTTTT. Full variable domain (rest looked up from reference TRBV5-1 and TRBJ2-2): KAGVTQTPRYLIKTRGQQVTLSCSPISGHRSVSWYQQTPGQGLQFLFEYFSETQRNKGNFPGRFSGRQFSNSRSEMNVSTLELGDSALYLCASRTSGNLNTGELFFGEGSRLTVL.